The following is a T cell receptor beta chain sequence with its context. It has no known antigen specificity. No much larger clone exists at a distance of one base, and base qualities are not known. This specimen belongs to a study of CD8+ T cells in alopecia areata (dated 2018 in TCRdb). Background on the whole study: Treated patients were enrolled in an open-label pilot trial of oral tofacitinib at 5 to 10 mg twice daily for moderate-to-severe alopecia areata. RNA came from the PAXgene miRNA kit for fixed scalp, the miRNeasy kit for PBMCs, and the RNeasy kit for mouse skin. Patients on tofacitinib were biopsied at baseline and after 4 and 24 weeks of treatment, and several of the patients also had a later scalp biopsy. Clonality in the scalp was compared among normal scalp (n=4), patchy alopecia areata scalp (n=8), and alopecia totalis/universalis scalp (n=8). Amplification of TCRbeta CDR3 regions was done by immunoSEQ multiplex PCR using 35 Vbeta forward primers and 13 Jbeta reverse primers. Tofacitinib was given for 6 to 18 months, followed by 6 months of follow-up off drug to assess delayed response and recurrence. High-throughput TCRbeta sequencing was used to examine T cell clonal expansion in alopecia areata in both the C3H/HeJ mouse model and human patients. On the human side, TCRbeta sequencing was run on scalp tissue and on sorted CD4+ and CD8+ peripheral blood T cells from healthy controls and from alopecia areata patients with either patchy or totalis/universalis disease. Broader findings and caveats from the paper: Compared with mice, TCR sequences shared between patients were less clear, possibly partly because of HLA diversity across the patient population. Scalp TCR repertoire analysis is complicated because resident alphabeta T cells in normal human skin are also sequenced, whereas mouse skin is dominated by gammadelta T cells. Compared with normal scalp, lesional scalp, particularly in alopecia totalis/universalis, had higher clonality and more expanded CD8+ clones, which suggests antigenic drive.

To prepare the library, the immunoSEQ multiplex PCR assay was applied. RNA was extracted from all samples and reverse transcribed into cDNA, which served as template for TCR sequencing. First-strand cDNA was synthesized with SuperScript III using a 2:1 mix of oligo-dT and random hexamers. Amplification bias was assessed with a synthetic immune receptor repertoire, and residual bias was removed computationally. In the source study's methods: After raw reads were preprocessed to remove errors, the CDR3 was defined following IMGT conventions as running from the conserved cysteine to phenylalanine. Clonality was calculated as 1 minus Shannon entropy normalized by log2 of the number of productive unique TCRs. Whether each scalp clone was CD4 or CD8 was inferred by checking scalp TCRbeta sequences against the CD4 and CD8 repertoires from sorted blood. Here the immuneACCESS table is served through TCRdb, limited to in-frame sequences with V and J called. Missing clones are a known gap in these copies; in checked studies unresolved V genes cover under half, and the rest lacks a known reason. That table supplies the V and J calls and clone size; D and trimming were determined from the DNA. Counted in this sample were a few hundred thousand clones; 67% of them appeared once. The ten largest make up 1.2% of the sample.

The time point label for this specimen denotes: baseline before oral tofacitinib. Lesional scalp punch biopsies and peripheral blood were collected from alopecia areata patients. PBMCs were isolated by density centrifugation and stained for CD3, CD4 and CD8, and CD4+ and CD8+ T cells were sorted on a FACSAria. Trimming costs V 1 base and J 3 bases, and their ends lie 4 bases apart. The CDR3 spans 12 residues, from the cysteine through the phenylalanine. The sequence is cut down to CDR3 DNA, 36 bases in frame from base 1. CDR1 and CDR2 (GTSNPN, SVGIG) derive from the germline V gene (reference sequence).

The TCR originated in a human donor with alopecia areata. The material was CD4+ T cells sorted from blood, obtained at week 0. The chain links TRBV30 with TRBJ2-4, with the D segment identity uncertain. DNA sequence: TGTGCCTGGAGTGAGGTCAAAAACATTCAGTACTTC. Its protein reads: CAWSEVKNIQYF.